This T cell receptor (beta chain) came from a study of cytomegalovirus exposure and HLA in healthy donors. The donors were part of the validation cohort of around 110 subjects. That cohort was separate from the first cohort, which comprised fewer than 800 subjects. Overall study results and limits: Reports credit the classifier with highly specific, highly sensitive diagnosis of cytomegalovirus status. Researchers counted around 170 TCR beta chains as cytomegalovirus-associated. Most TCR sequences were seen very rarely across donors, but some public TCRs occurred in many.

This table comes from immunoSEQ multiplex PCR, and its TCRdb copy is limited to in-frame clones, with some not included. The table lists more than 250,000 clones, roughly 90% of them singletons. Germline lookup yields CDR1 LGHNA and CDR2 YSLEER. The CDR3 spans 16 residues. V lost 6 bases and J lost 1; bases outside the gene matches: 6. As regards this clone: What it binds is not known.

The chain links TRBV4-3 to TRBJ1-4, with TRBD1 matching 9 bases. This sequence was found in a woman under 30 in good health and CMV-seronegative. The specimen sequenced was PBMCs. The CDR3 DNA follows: TGCGCCAGCAGACCGGACAGGGGTATAACTAATGAAAAACTGTTTTTT. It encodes CASRPDRGITNEKLFF.